This record covers a single T cell receptor beta chain. The data stem from a study of T cell changes during pregnancy in multiple sclerosis. The CDR3 is 14 amino acids. The germline gives CDR1 LNHDA, CDR2 SQIVND (reference sequence). Trimming removed 5 bases from V and 5 bases from J, with 16 bases in between. Only in-frame clones appear in the TCRdb table, and some are missing; sequencing was by immunoSEQ multiplex PCR. This sample has tens of thousands of clones, with roughly 93% found just once. The material sequenced was CD4+ T cells from peripheral blood mononuclear cells, taken before pregnancy. This sequence was found in a female donor with multiple sclerosis, enrolled in a pregnancy study. The chain uses TRBV19 and TRBJ2-7, with TRBD1 as a possible D gene (5 bases). CDR3 in amino acids: CASSDGHAQDEQYF. In DNA form, the CDR3 reads TGTGCCAGTAGTGATGGACACGCCCAAGACGAGCAGTACTTC.